This T cell receptor (beta chain) was sequenced during a study of low-dose radiotherapy and immunotherapy resistance in tumors. Study in general: Fractions of 0.5 Gy went to Cohort 1 every 2 weeks, totaling 6.5 Gy.

This clonotype was seen at least ten times. Covering alpha and beta chains, TRAV- and TRBV-specific primers were used for the first-strand cDNA. With a V-primer adapter and a constant-region primer, TCRs were amplified for roughly 18 PCR cycles. MiXCR was run by TCRdb on the reads, yielding one entry per CDR3 protein. The table records fewer than 110,000 distinct CDR3 sequences, less than 25% of them present only once. Trimming took 6 bases from V and 2 from J, leaving 11 bases between them. The length of the CDR3 is 14 residues. The germline gives CDR1 MNHNY, CDR2 SVGAGI (reference sequence). Indicated time point: after trial treatment. As to treatment: LDRT plus nivolumab, ipilimumab, low-dose cyclophosphamide and aspirin (RACIN trial). Treatment combined nivolumab, ipilimumab, aspirin, low-dose cyclophosphamide and low-dose radiotherapy in a dose-escalation trial.

This chain uses TRBV6-6 with TRBJ2-1, with D perhaps matching TRBD1 (6 bases). The receptor was derived from a male donor with prostate cancer. Sample: PBMCs, taken after low-dose radiotherapy plus immunotherapy. The CDR3 spells CASRGQFPYNEQFF. As DNA, the CDR3 is TGTGCCAGCAGAGGACAGTTTCCCTACAATGAGCAGTTCTTC.